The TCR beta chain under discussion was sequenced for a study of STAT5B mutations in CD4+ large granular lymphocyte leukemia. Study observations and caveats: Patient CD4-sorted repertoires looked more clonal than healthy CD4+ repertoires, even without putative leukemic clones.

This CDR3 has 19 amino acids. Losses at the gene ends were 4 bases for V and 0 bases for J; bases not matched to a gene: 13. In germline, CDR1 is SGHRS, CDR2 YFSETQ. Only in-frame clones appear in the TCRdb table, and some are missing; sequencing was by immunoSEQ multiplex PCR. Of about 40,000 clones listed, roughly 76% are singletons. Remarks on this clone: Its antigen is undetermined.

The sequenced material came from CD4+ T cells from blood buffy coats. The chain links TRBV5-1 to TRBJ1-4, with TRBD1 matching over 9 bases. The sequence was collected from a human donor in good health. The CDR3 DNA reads TGCGCCAGCAGCAGAGGACAGGGGAGTCGGTCAGCAACTAATGAAAAACTGTTTTTT. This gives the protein CASSRGQGSRSATNEKLFF.